This T cell receptor (beta chain) was retrieved from a study of T cell repertoires in cytomegalovirus infection (dated by TCRdb to the late 2010s). Turning to the overall study: The peptide stimulations were aimed at well-studied HLA-B-restricted epitopes as well as recently identified HLA-C-restricted CMV epitopes, whose presentation resists viral immunomodulation. The HLA type of each donor mattered for the analysis, because public TCR beta signatures pointed to carriage of CMV infection along with the matching HLA type. General conclusions and limits of the study: The ex vivo response was dominated by HLA-C-restricted CMV-specific TCR beta clonotypes, and the single most frequent clonotype in two of eight donors was supplied by these HLA-C-restricted clonotypes. In both this cohort and an independent roughly 330-donor cohort, the cumulative frequency of public TCR beta family members distinguished carriers of CMV infection plus the relevant HLA type.

Including the terminal cysteine and phenylalanine, the CDR3 comprises 14 residues. Of all the DNA, just the CDR3 is kept, 42 bases in frame from base 1. V gives up 8 bases and J gives up 0 bases, and the segment between their germline ends measures 11 bases. In its sample, this clonotype was seen a few times. Its recognized antigen is unknown. No clone much larger than this one lies a single base away; base qualities are absent. Sequenced using an Illumina HiSeq 1500. The public reads were reanalyzed by TCRdb: fastp trimming at Q25, MiXCR alignment, in-frame beta chains only. A single entry per CDR3 protein holds the most common genes and DNA from its merged rows. Present in this sample are roughly 180,000 distinct CDR3 sequences, roughly 21% of which were seen just once. 25% of the sample goes to the ten largest clones. The treatment or condition label on this specimen signifies: in vitro stimulation with specific CMV peptide epitopes to enrich CMV-specific T cells.

This chain is built from TRBV12-3 or TRBV12-4 and TRBJ2-1; the D gene is perhaps TRBD1, from 5 matching bases. The sequencing used CD8+ T cells from cultured PBMCs, collected from culture after CMV antigen stimulation. The source of this sequence is a human donor in good health (CMV status not recorded). Some clones in this sample may be carry-over from other donors' samples. The bases are TGTGCCAGCGTGGACACTTACTCCTACAATGAGCAGTTCTTC. Translated, this gives CASVDTYSYNEQFF.